The 7 T cell receptor beta chains below were found in one sample sequenced in a study of blood T cell repertoires in COVID-19. Libraries were prepared by immunoSEQ multiplex PCR; TCRdb keeps only in-frame clonotypes and omits some of them. This sample carries about 340,000 clones, around 87% of them seen once, and the ten largest clones take more than 5%. The sequenced sample consisted of peripheral blood. These receptors were obtained from a woman aged 50 to 60 with COVID-19, enrolled during active disease.

The table lists this clone with a count of one. The rearrangement joins TRBV6-6 to TRBJ1-5; 9 bases are a match to TRBD1. The germline gives CDR1 MNHNY, CDR2 SVGAGI (reference sequence). CDR3 size: 16 residues. Trimming removed 10 bases from V and 2 bases from J; junction bases left unmatched: 12. The CDR3 sequence is CATHRTGEVGNQPQHF. CDR3 DNA sequence: TGTGCCACCCACCGGACAGGGGAGGTGGGCAATCAGCCCCAGCATTTT.

The chain couples TRBV18 to TRBJ1-1; no firm D call. The CDR3 length is 15 residues. V was trimmed by 5 bases and J by 2 bases, leaving 15 bases between them. CDR1 and CDR2 from the germline V gene are KGHSH and LQKENI. In DNA form, the CDR3 reads TGTGCCAGCTCAGGAACCGGGAAAACCAACACTGAAGCTTTCTTT. Protein product: CASSGTGKTNTEAFF.

The genes are TRBV19 and TRBJ2-7, with a possible D match to TRBD1 (5 bases). Trimming removed 3 bases from V and 1 base from J, with 13 bases in between. Germline loops: CDR1 LNHDA, CDR2 SQIVND (reference sequence). This CDR3 region has 15 residues. The CDR3 loop reads CASSIGAAYSYEQYF. CDR3 in DNA: TGTGCCAGTAGTATTGGGGCAGCGTATTCCTACGAGCAGTACTTC.

J is TRBJ2-3 and V is TRBV24-1; D might be TRBD2 (6 bases). This CDR3 contains 14 residues. The V gene lost 3 bases and the J gene lost 4 bases, with 10 bases spanning the gap. CDR1 is KGHDR and CDR2 is SFDVKD in the germline V gene. DNA of the CDR3: TGTGCCACCAGTGATCCAGCGGGTGCAGATACGCAGTATTTT. Residues: CATSDPAGADTQYF.

The chain joins TRBV11-3 to TRBJ2-7, with a tentative D call TRBD2 (6 bases). Deletions cut 2 bases from V and 4 bases from J, with 18 bases between. The CDR3 consists of 16 residues. Per germline, CDR1 SGHNT and CDR2 YENEEA. CDR3 sequence (DNA): TGTGCCAGCAGCTTAAGTCTATTGGCAGGGAGGTACGAGCAGTACTTC. The encoded protein is CASSLSLLAGRYEQYF.

V gene TRBV5-4 combines with J gene TRBJ1-6, with D perhaps TRBD1 (5 bases). This CDR3 is 15 amino acids long. Germline-derived CDR1 and CDR2 are SGHNT and YYREEE (reference sequence). V was shortened by 7 bases and J by 1 base, with 12 bases between the two germline ends. The CDR3 sequence: CASASQGSYNSPLHF. CDR3 nucleotide sequence: TGTGCCAGCGCCAGTCAGGGATCCTATAATTCACCCCTCCACTTT. Combining the CDR3 with reference TRBV5-4 and TRBJ1-6 gives the whole variable domain ETGVTQSPTHLIKTRGQQVTLRCSSQSGHNTVSWYQQALGQGPQFIFQYYREEENGRGNFPPRFSGLQFPNYSSELNVNALELDDSALYLCASASQGSYNSPLHFGNGTRLTVT.

The chain recombines TRBV10-1 with TRBJ2-7; TRBD1 is a possible D gene (6 bases). The CDR3 is 15 residues long. Trimming took 6 bases from V and 7 from J, leaving 22 bases between them. Germline loops: CDR1 WNHNN, CDR2 SYGVQD (reference sequence). The CDR3 protein is CASSTRDTPTGEQYF. CDR3 DNA: TGCGCCAGCAGCACTCGGGACACTCCAACGGGGGAGCAGTACTTC.